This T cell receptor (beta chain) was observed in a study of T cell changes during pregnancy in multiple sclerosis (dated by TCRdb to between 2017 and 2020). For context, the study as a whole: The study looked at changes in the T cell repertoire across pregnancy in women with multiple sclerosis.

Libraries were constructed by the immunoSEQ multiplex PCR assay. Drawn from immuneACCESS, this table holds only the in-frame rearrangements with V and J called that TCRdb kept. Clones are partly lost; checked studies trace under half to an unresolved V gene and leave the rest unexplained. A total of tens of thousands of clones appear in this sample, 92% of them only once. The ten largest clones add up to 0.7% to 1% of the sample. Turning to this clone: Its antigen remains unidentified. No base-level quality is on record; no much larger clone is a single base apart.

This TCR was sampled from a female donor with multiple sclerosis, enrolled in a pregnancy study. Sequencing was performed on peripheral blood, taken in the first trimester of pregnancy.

CDR3 sequence: CARSLAGGITNSEAFF. The nucleotides are TGTGCCAGAAGCTTGGCTGGGGGGATTACCAACTCTGAAGCTTTCTTT. The V gene is TRBV5-3 and the J gene is TRBJ1-1; the D segment could be TRBD1, given 5 matching bases. TRBV5-3 is given ORF status, its function remaining uncertain. Cut back by 0 bases and 6 bases, the V and J ends lie 18 bases apart. There are 16 amino acids in the CDR3, from cysteine to phenylalanine inclusive. Only CDR3 DNA is held: 48 bases, read in frame from base 1.